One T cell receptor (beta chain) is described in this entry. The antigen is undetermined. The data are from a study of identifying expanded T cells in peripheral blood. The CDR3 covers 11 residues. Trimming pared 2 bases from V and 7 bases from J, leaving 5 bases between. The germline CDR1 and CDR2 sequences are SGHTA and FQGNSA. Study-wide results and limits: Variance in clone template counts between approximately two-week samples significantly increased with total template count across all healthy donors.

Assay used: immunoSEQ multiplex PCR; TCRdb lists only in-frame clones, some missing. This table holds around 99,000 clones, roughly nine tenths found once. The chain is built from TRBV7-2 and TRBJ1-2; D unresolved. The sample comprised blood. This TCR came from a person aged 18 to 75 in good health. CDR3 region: CASSLSAGYTF. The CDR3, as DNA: TGTGCCAGCAGCTTATCTGCTGGCTACACCTTC.